The TCR beta chain under discussion was sequenced for a study of T-cell reconstitution after alpha-beta-depleted transplantation in children. TCRbeta library preparation incorporated unique molecular identifiers. TCRdb re-called the PCR reads through MiXCR, storing one row per CDR3 protein. The sample contains roughly 590,000 distinct CDR3 sequences, approximately 16% of which appear only once. This clonotype showed up many times. Germline values: CDR1 DFQATT, CDR2 SNEGSKA (reference sequence). The germline V and J ends were trimmed by 1 base and 8 bases, with 14 bases remaining between them. This CDR3 comprises 13 residues.

Source: PBMCs from the stem cell graft donor, taken from the stem cell graft. The chain links TRBV20-1 to TRBJ1-1; D is unclear. The sequence was collected from a human donor who donated a stem cell graft to a child with acute myeloid leukemia. CDR3 loop: CSARAPGVGEAFF. The CDR3 coding sequence is TGCAGTGCTAGAGCCCCTGGTGTGGGGGAAGCTTTCTTT.